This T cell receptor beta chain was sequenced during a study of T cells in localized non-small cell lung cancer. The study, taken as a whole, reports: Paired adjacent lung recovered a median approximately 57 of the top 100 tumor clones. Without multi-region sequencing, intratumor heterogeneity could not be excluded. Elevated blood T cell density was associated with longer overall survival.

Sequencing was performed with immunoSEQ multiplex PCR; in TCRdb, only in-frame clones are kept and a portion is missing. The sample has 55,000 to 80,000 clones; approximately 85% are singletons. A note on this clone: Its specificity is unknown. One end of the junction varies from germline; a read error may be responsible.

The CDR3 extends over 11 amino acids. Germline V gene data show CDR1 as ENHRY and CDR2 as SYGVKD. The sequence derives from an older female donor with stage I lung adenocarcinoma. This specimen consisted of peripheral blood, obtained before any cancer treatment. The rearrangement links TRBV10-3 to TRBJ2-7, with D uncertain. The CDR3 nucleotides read TGTGCCATCAGTGAGGATCAGGTTCAGGTCTTC. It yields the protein CAISEDQVQVF.